This TCR beta chain was observed in a study of cytomegalovirus exposure and HLA in healthy donors. Whole-study results and caveats: Certain indistinguishable V segments, among them TRBV6-2 and TRBV6-3, were excluded. At a 0.05 false discovery rate, a later analysis found 16,951 TCR beta sequences to be associated with HLA alleles. Investigators reported fewer than 200 TCR beta chains as tied to cytomegalovirus. Accurate prediction of most subjects' HLA-A and HLA-B alleles from TCR beta sequences was reported.

The PCR was carried out with 60 Vbeta primers and 13 Jbeta primers. TCRdb's copy holds only in-frame clones and misses some; the assay was immunoSEQ multiplex PCR. The sample gives some 220,000 clones, 70% to 85% of which show up once; around 2.9% is in the top ten. The CDR3 contains 15 residues. Per the germline V gene, CDR1 is ENHRY and CDR2 is SYGVKD. V was trimmed by 2 bases and J by 6 bases, leaving 11 bases between them. A word on this clone: Its specificity is not known.

The TCR was taken from a woman aged 60-70 years in good health and CMV-seropositive. This chain connects TRBV10-3 to TRBJ1-6, with no clear D. Sequenced sample: PBMCs. CDR3 nucleotides: TGTGCCATCAGTGAGGTGAGAATACCTAATTCACCCCTCCACTTT. Translated: CAISEVRIPNSPLHF.